This record covers a single T cell receptor (beta chain). This sample is part of a study of PD-1 blockade in classical Hodgkin lymphoma. On the study more broadly: Intravenous delivery of nivolumab at 3 mg/kg to patients occurred every 2 weeks.

The germline V gene encodes CDR1 MNHEY and CDR2 SMNVEV (reference sequence). The CDR3 has 16 amino acids. Trimming at V came to 1 base and at J to 6 bases, leaving 7 bases not matched to a gene. Time point noted: cycle 4 day 1 (C4D1), after six to seven weeks of nivolumab. Following autologous stem cell transplantation, relapse occurred in every patient, and exposure to brentuximab vedotin varied. Profiling relied on immunoSEQ multiplex PCR, and the TCRdb table lists in-frame clones only, not all of them. The table records tens of thousands of clones, 87% of them present only once. The sequencing here drew on peripheral blood mononuclear cells (PBMCs), taken before the fourth cycle of nivolumab. The source of this sequence is a human donor with classical Hodgkin lymphoma. The rearrangement uses TRBV27 and TRBJ2-2; 8 positions match TRBD2. CDR3 sequence: CASSLFGGGPAGELFF. The CDR3 nucleotides are TGTGCCAGCAGTTTATTTGGCGGGGGGCCAGCCGGGGAGCTGTTTTTT.